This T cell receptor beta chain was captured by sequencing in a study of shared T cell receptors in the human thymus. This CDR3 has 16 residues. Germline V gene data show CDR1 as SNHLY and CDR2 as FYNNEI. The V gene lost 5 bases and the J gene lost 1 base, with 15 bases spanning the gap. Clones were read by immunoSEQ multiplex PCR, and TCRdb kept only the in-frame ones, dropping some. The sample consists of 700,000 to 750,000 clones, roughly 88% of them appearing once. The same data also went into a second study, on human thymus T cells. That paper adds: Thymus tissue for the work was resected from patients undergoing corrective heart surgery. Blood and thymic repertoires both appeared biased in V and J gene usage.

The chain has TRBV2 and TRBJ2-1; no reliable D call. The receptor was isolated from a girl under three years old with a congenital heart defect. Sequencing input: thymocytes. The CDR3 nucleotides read TGTGCCAGCAGTCCTCACGCGACACCATCCTACAATGAGCAGTTCTTC. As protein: CASSPHATPSYNEQFF.